Reported below is one TCR beta chain. Its matching antigen is unknown. At one end, the junction sequence differs from germline, possibly due to a read error. CDR3 size: 11 residues. Germline V gene data show CDR1 as DFQATT and CDR2 as SNEGSKA (reference sequence). The TCR beta cDNA libraries carried unique molecular identifiers. Input of roughly 0.95 to 10 million T cells yielded 400,000 to 550,000 cDNA molecules. TCRdb re-analysed the PCR reads in MiXCR, keeping a single row per CDR3 protein. The sample lists hundreds of thousands of distinct CDR3 sequences; approximately 60% were seen once. These data are taken from a study of post-analysis software for immune sequencing data. Whole-study context: There were relapsing-remitting, secondary progressive and progressive-relapsing multiple sclerosis among the disease courses included. General study results and limits: Controls had lower frequencies than patients of about five TRBV segments, which included TRBV5-6, TRBV5-1 and TRBV20-1. Significantly lower normalized Chao1 diversity was found in patients with multiple sclerosis relative to controls. Those samples that were prepared in the same batch co-clustered strongly by F measure.

This sequence joins TRBV20-1 and TRBJ1-2, with 7 bases lining up with TRBD1. Sequencing was carried out using blood. This TCR was sampled from a girl aged 2 to 9 with multiple sclerosis. The CDR3, as DNA: TGCGGTGCTAGAACAGGGGTGGGCTACACCTTC. This encodes CGARTGVGYTF.